What follows is one TCR beta chain and its context. The antigen remains undetermined. This record comes from a study of T cells in narcolepsy. Profiled with immunoSEQ multiplex PCR; TCRdb holds only in-frame clones, not every one. Of 25,000 to 30,000 clones listed, roughly 86% are singletons. Points from the study as a whole: Autoreactive clone sequences were missing from some blood memory CD4+ repertoires. Autoreactive HCRT-specific and TRIB2-specific clonotypes were marked in same-patient CSF-versus-blood CD4+ comparisons.

Trimming took 4 bases from V and 2 from J, leaving 10 bases between them. The CDR3 is made up of 14 amino acids. CDR1 and CDR2 from the germline V gene are SGHRS and YFSETQ. The clonotype comes from a human donor in good health. The chain combines TRBV5-1 with TRBJ1-3; D is uncertain. The material sequenced was memory (CD45RA-) CD4+ T cells from blood. CDR3 nucleotide sequence: TGCGCCAGCAGCCCGGAGACCGCTGGAAACACCATATATTTT. Its translation: CASSPETAGNTIYF.